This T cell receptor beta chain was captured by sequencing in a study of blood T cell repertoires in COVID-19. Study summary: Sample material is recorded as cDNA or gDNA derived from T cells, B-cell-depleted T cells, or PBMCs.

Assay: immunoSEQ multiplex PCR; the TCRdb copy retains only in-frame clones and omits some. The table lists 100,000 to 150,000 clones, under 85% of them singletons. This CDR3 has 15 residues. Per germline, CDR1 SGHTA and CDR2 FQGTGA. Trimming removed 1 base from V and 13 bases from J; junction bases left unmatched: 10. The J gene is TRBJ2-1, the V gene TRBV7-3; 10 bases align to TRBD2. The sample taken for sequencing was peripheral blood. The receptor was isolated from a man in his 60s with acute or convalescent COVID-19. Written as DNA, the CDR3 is TGTGCCAGCAGCTTAAGTTTAGCGGGAGGACCGGACCAGTTCTTC. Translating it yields CASSLSLAGGPDQFF.